These T cell receptor beta chains were read from a single sample in a study of cytomegalovirus exposure and HLA in healthy donors. Profiled with immunoSEQ multiplex PCR; TCRdb holds only in-frame clones, not every one. The table lists approximately 100,000 clones, around 79% of them singletons. Specimen: PBMCs. Receptors originate from a woman aged 40 to 55 in good health and CMV-seronegative. Both conserved end residues are part of each CDR3. A D gene is named only where the DNA matches it firmly. Some rows mark clone size as missing; the rest say once, few, many or name a class of expanded clone.

CDR3aa: CASSSDRGGEQYF
CDR3nt: TGTGCCAGCAGTTCGGACAGGGGGGGCGAGCAGTACTTC
len: 13
d_gene: TRBD1
v_gene: TRBV27
j_gene: TRBJ2-7
abundance: once

CDR3aa: CASSANGEGFNEQFF
CDR3nt: TGTGCCAGCAGCGCAAACGGAGAGGGTTTCAATGAGCAGTTCTTC
len: 15
d_gene: NA
v_gene: TRBV9
j_gene: TRBJ2-1
abundance: NA

CDR3aa: CASSPDRVTEAFF
CDR3nt: TGTGCCAGTAGTCCCGACAGGGTAACTGAAGCTTTCTTT
len: 13
d_gene: TRBD1
v_gene: TRBV19
j_gene: TRBJ1-1
abundance: NA

CDR3aa: CASSAGTGEYEQYF
CDR3nt: TGTGCCAGCAGTGCCGGGACAGGGGAGTACGAGCAGTACTTC
len: 14
d_gene: TRBD1
v_gene: TRBV25-1
j_gene: TRBJ2-7
abundance: NA

CDR3aa: CASSPLSGGNTIYF
CDR3nt: TGTGCCAGCAGTCCGCTATCGGGTGGAAACACCATATATTTT
len: 14
d_gene: NA
v_gene: TRBV25-1
j_gene: TRBJ1-3
abundance: NA

CDR3aa: CSVEWQRRGYTF
CDR3nt: TGCAGCGTTGAATGGCAGCGCCGTGGCTACACCTTC
len: 12
d_gene: NA
v_gene: TRBV29-1
j_gene: TRBJ1-2
abundance: few

CDR3aa: CASSLSLGQIYGYTF
CDR3nt: TGTGCCAGCAGTTTATCTCTGGGACAAATCTATGGCTACACCTTC
len: 15
d_gene: NA
v_gene: TRBV28
j_gene: TRBJ1-2
abundance: NA

CDR3aa: CASSISGTGTYYGYTF
CDR3nt: TGTGCCAGTAGTATTTCCGGGACAGGTACCTACTATGGCTACACCTTC
len: 16
d_gene: TRBD1
v_gene: TRBV19
j_gene: TRBJ1-2
abundance: NA

CDR3aa: CASSPGLAGGLVYEQYF
CDR3nt: TGTGCCAGCAGCCCTGGACTAGCGGGAGGGCTCGTGTACGAGCAGTACTTC
len: 17
d_gene: TRBD2
v_gene: TRBV7-2
j_gene: TRBJ2-7
abundance: NA

CDR3aa: CASSLIRGGGTDTQYF
CDR3nt: TGTGCCAGCAGCTTAATCCGCGGCGGGGGCACAGATACGCAGTATTTT
len: 16
d_gene: NA
v_gene: TRBV27
j_gene: TRBJ2-3
abundance: NA

CDR3aa: CASSGTSGRMSYEQYF
CDR3nt: TGTGCCAGCAGTGGGACTAGCGGGAGAATGTCTTACGAGCAGTACTTC
len: 16
d_gene: TRBD2
v_gene: TRBV2
j_gene: TRBJ2-7
abundance: NA

CDR3aa: CSSSWTRWVKDTQYF
CDR3nt: TGTTCCAGCAGCTGGACTCGTTGGGTGAAAGATACGCAGTATTTT
len: 15
d_gene: NA
v_gene: TRBV7-9
j_gene: TRBJ2-3
abundance: once

CDR3aa: CASSLDLAGVNEQFF
CDR3nt: TGTGCCAGCAGCTTAGATCTAGCGGGGGTTAATGAGCAGTTCTTC
len: 15
d_gene: TRBD2
v_gene: TRBV7-2
j_gene: TRBJ2-1
abundance: NA

CDR3aa: CASSLGHSEKLFF
CDR3nt: TGTGCCAGCAGCTTGGGACATAGTGAAAAACTGTTTTTT
len: 13
d_gene: NA
v_gene: TRBV7-2
j_gene: TRBJ1-4
abundance: NA

CDR3aa: CSANKNYGYTF
CDR3nt: TGCAGTGCTAACAAGAACTATGGCTACACCTTC
len: 11
d_gene: NA
v_gene: TRBV20-1
j_gene: TRBJ1-2
abundance: NA

CDR3aa: CASSPTGASVRGFF
CDR3nt: TGTGCCAGCAGCCCTACCGGGGCCAGTGTCCGGGGGTTCTTT
len: 14
d_gene: NA
v_gene: TRBV28
j_gene: TRBJ1-1
abundance: NA

CDR3aa: CASSSKRRVTSGELFF
CDR3nt: TGTGCCAGCAGTTCCAAGCGCAGGGTGACTTCGGGGGAGCTGTTTTTT
len: 16
d_gene: NA
v_gene: TRBV11-2
j_gene: TRBJ2-2
abundance: NA

CDR3aa: CASSQDGHNEQFF
CDR3nt: TGTGCCAGCAGCCAAGATGGCCATAATGAGCAGTTCTTC
len: 13
d_gene: NA
v_gene: TRBV14
j_gene: TRBJ2-1
abundance: NA

CDR3aa: CASSYSADSGGGGYTF
CDR3nt: TGTGCCAGCAGTTACTCCGCCGACAGTGGGGGGGGTGGCTACACCTTC
len: 16
d_gene: NA
v_gene: TRBV6-5
j_gene: TRBJ1-2
abundance: few

CDR3aa: CASSLVLISYNEQFF
CDR3nt: TGTGCCAGCAGCTTAGTTCTAATCTCCTACAATGAGCAGTTCTTC
len: 15
d_gene: NA
v_gene: TRBV7-8
j_gene: TRBJ2-1
abundance: NA

CDR3aa: CASSKVDPGSIYGYTF
CDR3nt: TGTGCCAGCAGCAAAGTAGACCCGGGGTCGATCTATGGCTACACCTTC
len: 16
d_gene: NA
v_gene: TRBV21-1
j_gene: TRBJ1-2
abundance: NA

CDR3aa: CASSFDRAYGYTF
CDR3nt: TGTGCCAGCAGCTTCGACAGGGCCTATGGCTACACCTTC
len: 13
d_gene: TRBD1
v_gene: TRBV5-4
j_gene: TRBJ1-2
abundance: few